Sequencing of this TCR beta chain was carried out in a study of cytomegalovirus exposure and HLA in healthy donors. Overall study results and limits: Reportedly, fewer N-insertions than the 666-donor mean appeared in an Asian-associated ancestry cluster in a later analysis.

The PCR made use of 60 Vbeta and 13 Jbeta primers. Data came from immunoSEQ multiplex PCR; TCRdb stores just in-frame clones and leaves some out. The table records around 110,000 clones, 80% of them present only once. A remark on this clone: The antigen is unknown.

As for the donors, each was a healthy bone marrow donor. The sample comprised PBMCs. This receptor was obtained from a man aged 25 to 40 in good health and CMV-seronegative.

CDR3 sequence (DNA): TGCGCCAGCAGCAGCACTAGCGGGGCGGCGGAGTTCTTC. It specifies CASSSTSGAAEFF. The V gene is TRBV5-1, the J gene TRBJ2-1; 10 bases align to TRBD2. Germline lookup yields CDR1 SGHRS and CDR2 YFSETQ. CDR3 length equals 13 residues. After removal of 4 bases from V and 14 bases from J, the junction contained 9 bases not matched to a gene.